The source of this TCR beta chain is a study of T cell changes during pregnancy in multiple sclerosis. Generated by immunoSEQ multiplex PCR, the TCRdb table keeps only in-frame clones and is missing some. The table records 65,000 to 80,000 clones, about nine tenths of them present only once. This clone showed up just once. Germline V gives CDR1 SGHNT, CDR2 YYREEE (reference sequence). CDR3 length: 12 amino acids. Deletions cut 3 bases from V and 8 bases from J, with 11 bases between. This clonotype was obtained from a female donor with multiple sclerosis, enrolled in a pregnancy study. The sample in question was peripheral blood, obtained in the third trimester of pregnancy. The chain employs TRBV5-4 and TRBJ1-1; D call uncertain. CDR3 sequence: CASSSGSGEAFF. As DNA, the CDR3 is TGTGCCAGCAGCTCTGGGTCGGGGGAAGCTTTCTTT.